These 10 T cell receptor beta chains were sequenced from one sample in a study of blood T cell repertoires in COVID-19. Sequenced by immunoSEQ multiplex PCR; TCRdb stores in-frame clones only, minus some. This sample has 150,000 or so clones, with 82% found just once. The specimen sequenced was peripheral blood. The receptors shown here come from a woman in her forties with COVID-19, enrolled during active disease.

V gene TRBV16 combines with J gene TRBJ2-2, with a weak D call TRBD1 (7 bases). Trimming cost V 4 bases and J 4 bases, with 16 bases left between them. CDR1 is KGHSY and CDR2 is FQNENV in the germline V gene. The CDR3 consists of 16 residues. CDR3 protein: CASSRTGEDGTGELFF. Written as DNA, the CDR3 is TGTGCCAGCAGCCGAACAGGGGAGGATGGCACCGGGGAGCTGTTTTTT.

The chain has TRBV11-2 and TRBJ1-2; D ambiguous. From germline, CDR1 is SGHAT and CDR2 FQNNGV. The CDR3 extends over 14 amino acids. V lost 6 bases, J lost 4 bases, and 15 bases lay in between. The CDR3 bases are TGTGCCAGCAGTTTCCTTAATCTCGGCTATGGCTACACCTTC. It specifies CASSFLNLGYGYTF.

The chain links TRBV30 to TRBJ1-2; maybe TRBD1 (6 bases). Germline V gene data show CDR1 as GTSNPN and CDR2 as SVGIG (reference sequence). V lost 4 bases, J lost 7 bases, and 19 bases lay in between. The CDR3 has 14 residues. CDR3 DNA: TGTGCCTGGACCAGGGACATCTCGTATGGTGGCTACACCTTC. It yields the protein CAWTRDISYGGYTF.

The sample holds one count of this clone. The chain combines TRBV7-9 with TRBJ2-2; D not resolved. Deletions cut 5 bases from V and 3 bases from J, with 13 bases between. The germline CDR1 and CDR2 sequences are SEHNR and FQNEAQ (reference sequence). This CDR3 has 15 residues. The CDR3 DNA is TGTGCCAGCAGCAGAAGAGAGACTTACACCGGGGAGCTGTTTTTT. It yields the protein CASSRRETYTGELFF.

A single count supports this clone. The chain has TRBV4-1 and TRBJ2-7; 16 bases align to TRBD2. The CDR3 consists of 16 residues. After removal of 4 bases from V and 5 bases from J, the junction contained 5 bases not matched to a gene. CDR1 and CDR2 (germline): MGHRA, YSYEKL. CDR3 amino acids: CASSPGTSGRVHEQYF. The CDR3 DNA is TGCGCCAGCAGCCCCGGGACTAGCGGGAGGGTGCACGAGCAGTACTTC.

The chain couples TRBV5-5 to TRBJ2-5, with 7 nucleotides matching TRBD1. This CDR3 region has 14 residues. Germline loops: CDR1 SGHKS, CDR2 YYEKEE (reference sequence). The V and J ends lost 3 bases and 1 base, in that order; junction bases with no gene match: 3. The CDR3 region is CASSSRGFQETQYF. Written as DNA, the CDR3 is TGTGCCAGCAGCTCCAGGGGGTTCCAAGAGACCCAGTACTTC.

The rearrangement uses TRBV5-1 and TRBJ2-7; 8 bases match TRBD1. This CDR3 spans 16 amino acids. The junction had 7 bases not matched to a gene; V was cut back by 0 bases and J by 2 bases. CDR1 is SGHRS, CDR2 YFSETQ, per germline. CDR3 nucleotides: TGCGCCAGCAGCTTGGGGGTGGGGACAGGAACCTACGAGCAGTACTTC. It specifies CASSLGVGTGTYEQYF.

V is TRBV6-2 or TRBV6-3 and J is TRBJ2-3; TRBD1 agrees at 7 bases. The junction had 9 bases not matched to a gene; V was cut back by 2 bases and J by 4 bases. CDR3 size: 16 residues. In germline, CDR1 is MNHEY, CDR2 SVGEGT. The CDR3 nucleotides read TGTGCCAGCAGTTACGCACAGGGGTTTCGTGCAGATACGCAGTATTTT. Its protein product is CASSYAQGFRADTQYF.

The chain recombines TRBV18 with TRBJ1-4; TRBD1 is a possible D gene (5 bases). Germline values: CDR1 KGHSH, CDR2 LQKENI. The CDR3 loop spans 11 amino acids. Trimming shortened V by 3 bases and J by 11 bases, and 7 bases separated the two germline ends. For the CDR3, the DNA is TGTGCCAGCTCACCCGGGGGGAAACTGTTTTTT. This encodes CASSPGGKLFF.

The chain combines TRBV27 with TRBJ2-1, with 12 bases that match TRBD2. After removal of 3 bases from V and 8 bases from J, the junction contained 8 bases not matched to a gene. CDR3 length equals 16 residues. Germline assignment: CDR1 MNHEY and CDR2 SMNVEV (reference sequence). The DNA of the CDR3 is TGTGCCAGCAGTTTTTTGACTAGCGGGAGTTCCGATGAGCAGTTCTTC. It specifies CASSFLTSGSSDEQFF.